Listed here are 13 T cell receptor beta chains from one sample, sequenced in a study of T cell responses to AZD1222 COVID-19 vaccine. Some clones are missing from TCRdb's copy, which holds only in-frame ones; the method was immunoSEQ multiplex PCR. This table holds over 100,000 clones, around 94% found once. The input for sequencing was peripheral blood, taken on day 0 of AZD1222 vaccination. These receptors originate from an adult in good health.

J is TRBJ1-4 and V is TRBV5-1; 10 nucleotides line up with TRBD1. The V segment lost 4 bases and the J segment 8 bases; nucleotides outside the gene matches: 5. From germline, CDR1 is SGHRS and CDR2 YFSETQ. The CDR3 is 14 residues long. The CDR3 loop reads CASSPGQGTEKLFF. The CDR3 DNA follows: TGCGCCAGCAGCCCGGGACAGGGGACCGAAAAACTGTTTTTT.

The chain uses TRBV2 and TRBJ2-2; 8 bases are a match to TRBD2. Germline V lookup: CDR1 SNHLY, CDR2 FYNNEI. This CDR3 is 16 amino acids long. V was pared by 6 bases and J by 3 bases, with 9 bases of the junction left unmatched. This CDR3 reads CASRKGPGGDTGELFF. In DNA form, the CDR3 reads TGTGCCAGCAGGAAGGGACCGGGGGGGGACACCGGGGAGCTGTTTTTT.

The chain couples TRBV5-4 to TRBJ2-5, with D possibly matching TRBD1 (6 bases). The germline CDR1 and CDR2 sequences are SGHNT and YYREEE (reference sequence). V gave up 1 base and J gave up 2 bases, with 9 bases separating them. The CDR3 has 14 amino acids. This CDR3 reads CASSLQGSQETQYF. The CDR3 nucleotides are TGTGCCAGCAGCTTGCAGGGGTCACAAGAGACCCAGTACTTC.

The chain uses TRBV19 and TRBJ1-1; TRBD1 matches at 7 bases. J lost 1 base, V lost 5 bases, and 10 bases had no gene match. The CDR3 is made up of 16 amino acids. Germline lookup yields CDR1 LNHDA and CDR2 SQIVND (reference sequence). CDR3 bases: TGTGCCAGTAGTGCAGAAACAGGGGCAGGGAACACTGAAGCTTTCTTT. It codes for CASSAETGAGNTEAFF.

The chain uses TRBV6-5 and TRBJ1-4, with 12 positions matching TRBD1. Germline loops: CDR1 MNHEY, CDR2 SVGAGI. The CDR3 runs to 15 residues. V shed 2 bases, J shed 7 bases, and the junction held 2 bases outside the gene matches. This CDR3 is CASSYGTGGFEKLFF. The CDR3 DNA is TGTGCCAGCAGTTACGGGACAGGGGGCTTTGAAAAACTGTTTTTT.

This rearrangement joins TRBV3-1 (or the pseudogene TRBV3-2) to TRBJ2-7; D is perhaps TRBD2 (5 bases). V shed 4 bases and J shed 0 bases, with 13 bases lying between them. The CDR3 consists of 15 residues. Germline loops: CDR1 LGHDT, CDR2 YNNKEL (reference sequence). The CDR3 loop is CASSPRTLTSYEQYF. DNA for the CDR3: TGTGCCAGCAGCCCCCGGACTCTTACCTCCTACGAGCAGTACTTC.

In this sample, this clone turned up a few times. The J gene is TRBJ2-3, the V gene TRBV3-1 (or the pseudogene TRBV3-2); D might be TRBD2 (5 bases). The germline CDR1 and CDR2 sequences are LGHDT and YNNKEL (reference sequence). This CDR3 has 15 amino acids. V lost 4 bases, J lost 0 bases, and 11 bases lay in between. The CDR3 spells CASSPRTLSTDTQYF. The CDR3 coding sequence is TGTGCCAGCAGCCCACGGACTTTAAGCACAGATACGCAGTATTTT.

DNA for the CDR3: TGTGCCAGCAGCTTGATTAGCGGGGGGAGAGAGACCCAGTACTTC. Translating gives CASSLISGGRETQYF. V is TRBV5-4 and J is TRBJ2-5; 10 bases match TRBD2. Germline CDR1 reads SGHNT; CDR2 reads YYREEE (reference sequence). With V trimmed by 1 base and J by 4 bases, 4 bases remained unmatched. The CDR3 extends over 15 amino acids.

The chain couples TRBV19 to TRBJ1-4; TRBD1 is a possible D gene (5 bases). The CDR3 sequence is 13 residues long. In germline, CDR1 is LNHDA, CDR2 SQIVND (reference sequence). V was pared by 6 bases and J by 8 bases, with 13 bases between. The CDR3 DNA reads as TGTGCCAGTAGGCGGGACTTAAGCGAAAAACTGTTTTTT. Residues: CASRRDLSEKLFF.

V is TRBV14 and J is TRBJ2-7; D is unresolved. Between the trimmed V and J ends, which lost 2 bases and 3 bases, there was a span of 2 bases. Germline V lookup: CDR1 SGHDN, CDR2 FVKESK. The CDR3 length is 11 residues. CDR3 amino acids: CASSQNYEQYF. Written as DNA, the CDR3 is TGTGCCAGCAGCCAAAACTACGAGCAGTACTTC.

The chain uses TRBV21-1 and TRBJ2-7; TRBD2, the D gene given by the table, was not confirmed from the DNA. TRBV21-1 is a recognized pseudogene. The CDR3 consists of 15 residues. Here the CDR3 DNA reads TGTGCCAGCAGGCCGGGAGCCAAGAGCTCCTACGAGCAGTACTTC. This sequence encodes CASRPGAKSSYEQYF.

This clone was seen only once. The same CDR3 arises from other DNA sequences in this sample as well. The CDR3 coding sequence is TGCGCCACCAATAGGGAGTTCGCCTACGAGCAGTACGTC. Translation: CATNREFAYEQYV. The chain is built from TRBV24-1 and TRBJ2-7; a weak D match, TRBD2 (5 bases). This CDR3 comprises 13 residues. Germline V gene lookup returns CDR1 KGHDR and CDR2 SFDVKD.

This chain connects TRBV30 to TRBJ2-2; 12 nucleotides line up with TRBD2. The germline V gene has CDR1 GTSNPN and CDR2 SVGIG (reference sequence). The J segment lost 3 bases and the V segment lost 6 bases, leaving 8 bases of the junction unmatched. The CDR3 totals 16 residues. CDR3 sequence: CACRTSGTLYTGELFF. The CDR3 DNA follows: TGTGCCTGCCGGACTAGCGGGACTCTATACACCGGGGAGCTGTTTTTT.